This T cell receptor beta chain appears in the sequencing data of a study of T cells after yellow fever vaccination. This clonotype was recorded a few times. No antigen is known for it. General observations from the study: Post-booster samples contained most primary-vaccination clones (nearly 98% CD4, 70% to 90% CD8). It was the secondary response that reached its peak faster, day 5 versus 15, but it was weaker.

The CDR3 has 14 residues. V shed 2 bases, J shed 7 bases, and the junction held 2 bases outside the gene matches. From germline, CDR1 is SGHNT and CDR2 YENEEA. TCRdb re-called the 5' RACE reads with MiXCR, one entry per CDR3 protein. The sample carries under 250,000 distinct CDR3 sequences, 6.9% recorded once. The sequenced sample was CD4+ T cells sorted from PBMCs, obtained 15 days after the yellow fever booster vaccination. The receptor comes from a man aged 25 to 45 who received the YFV17D yellow fever vaccine. The chain recombines TRBV11-3 with TRBJ2-1; 10 nucleotides line up with TRBD2. CDR3 protein: CASSLPSGSNEQFF. The CDR3 DNA reads as TGTGCCAGCAGCTTACCTAGCGGGAGTAATGAGCAGTTCTTC.